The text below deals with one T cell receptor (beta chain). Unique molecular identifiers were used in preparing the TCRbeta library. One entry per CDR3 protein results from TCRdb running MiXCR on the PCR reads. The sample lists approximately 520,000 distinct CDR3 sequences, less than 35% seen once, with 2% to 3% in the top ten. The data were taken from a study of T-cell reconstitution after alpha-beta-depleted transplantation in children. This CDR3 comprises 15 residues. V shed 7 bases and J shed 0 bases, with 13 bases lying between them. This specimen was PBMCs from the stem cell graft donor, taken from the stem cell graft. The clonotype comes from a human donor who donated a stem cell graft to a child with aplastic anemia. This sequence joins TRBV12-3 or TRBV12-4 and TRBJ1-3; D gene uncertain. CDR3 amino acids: CASKIRAASGNTIYF. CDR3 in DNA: TGTGCCAGCAAGATTCGGGCAGCCTCTGGAAACACCATATATTTT.